Listed below are T cell receptor beta chains from one sample, sequenced in a study of T-cell reconstitution after alpha-beta-depleted transplantation in children. TCRdb recomputed calls from the PCR reads with MiXCR, one row per CDR3 protein. The data contain a few hundred thousand distinct CDR3 sequences, 27% of them singletons. The sample was PBMCs, taken before TCRalphabeta/CD19-depleted stem cell transplant. The receptors here all came from a boy in the first two years of life with Wiskott-Aldrich syndrome, due to receive a stem cell transplant. Each CDR3 is given with its conserved first and last residue. The D gene is left open where the match is weak. Clone size is not always given. Where it is, it says once, few, many or a class for expanded clones.

clone_size	j_call	v_call	d_call	cdr3_aa	cdr3_nt
few	TRBJ2-7	TRBV3-1	TRBD1	CASSLGTGLYEQYF	TGTGCCAGCAGCCTCGGGACAGGCCTCTACGAGCAGTACTTC
NA	TRBJ1-2	TRBV29-1	NA	CSALRAPISYTF	TGCAGCGCCCTCCGGGCCCCGATTAGCTACACCTTC
few	TRBJ1-1	TRBV7-9	TRBD1	CASSARDRVNTEAFF	TGTGCCAGCAGCGCCCGGGACAGGGTGAACACTGAAGCTTTCTTT
few	TRBJ2-7	TRBV5-1	NA	CASSLVPSTYEQYF	TGCGCCAGCAGCTTGGTTCCGTCTACCTACGAGCAGTACTTC
NA	TRBJ2-3	TRBV3-1	NA	CASTRQGVTDTQYF	TGTGCCAGCACCAGGCAGGGCGTCACAGATACGCAGTATTTT
NA	TRBJ2-3	TRBV24-1	NA	CATSDLYLADTQYF	TGTGCCACCAGTGATTTATATCTGGCAGATACGCAGTATTTT
NA	TRBJ2-5	TRBV12-3/TRBV12-4	NA	CASSFWFQETQYF	TGTGCCAGCAGTTTCTGGTTTCAAGAGACCCAGTACTTC
NA	TRBJ2-7	TRBV13	NA	CASSFSIYEQYF	TGTGCCAGCAGCTTCTCAATCTACGAGCAGTACTTC
NA	TRBJ2-3	TRBV4-1	TRBD2	CASRLTSGNSDTQYF	TGCGCCAGCAGACTGACTAGCGGGAACTCAGATACGCAGTATTTT
NA	TRBJ2-7	TRBV27	TRBD2	CASSLFGIAGGLNYEQYF	TGTGCCAGCAGTTTATTCGGGATAGCGGGAGGGCTTAACTACGAGCAGTACTTC
few	TRBJ2-2	TRBV5-1	NA	CASSLDGGTNTGELFF	TGCGCCAGCAGCTTGGATGGCGGAACGAACACCGGGGAGCTGTTTTTT
NA	TRBJ2-1	TRBV11-2	TRBD2	CASSKLAGDFNEQFF	TGTGCCAGCAGCAAACTAGCGGGAGATTTCAATGAGCAGTTCTTC
NA	TRBJ1-2	TRBV20-1	NA	CSANQVYGYTF	TGCAGTGCAAATCAAGTCTATGGCTACACCTTC
NA	TRBJ2-7	TRBV30	TRBD1	CAWGQGSYEQYF	TGTGCCTGGGGACAGGGATCCTACGAGCAGTACTTC
NA	TRBJ2-7	TRBV12-3/TRBV12-4	NA	CASSPGIPSYEQYF	TGTGCCAGCAGCCCCGGGATTCCCTCCTACGAGCAGTACTTC
NA	TRBJ2-1	TRBV28	NA	CASSPRLRDGQVGEQFF	TGTGCCAGCAGTCCTCGCCTCCGGGACGGTCAGGTCGGTGAGCAGTTCTTC
NA	TRBJ1-1	TRBV30	NA	CAWSLQGRKAFF	TGTGCCTGGAGTCTTCAGGGGAGGAAAGCTTTCTTT
NA	TRBJ2-2	TRBV9	NA	CASSVGRGGWNTGELFF	TGTGCCAGCAGCGTAGGGCGGGGAGGTTGGAACACCGGGGAGCTGTTTTTT
few	TRBJ1-2	TRBV27	TRBD1	CASSFRDRGSGYTF	TGTGCCAGCAGTTTCCGGGACAGGGGGTCAGGCTACACCTTC
few	TRBJ2-5	TRBV15	NA	CATSPRGGETQYF	TGTGCCACCAGCCCCAGGGGAGGAGAGACCCAGTACTTC
NA	TRBJ1-2	TRBV5-6	TRBD1	CASSPMTGLPDGYTF	TGTGCCAGCAGCCCAATGACAGGGCTTCCCGACGGCTACACCTTC
few	TRBJ2-7	TRBV7-8	NA	CASSSDAGSTYEQYF	TGTGCCAGCAGCTCAGACGCGGGAAGTACCTACGAGCAGTACTTC
NA	TRBJ1-5	TRBV2	NA	CASSDTTSNQPQHF	TGTGCCAGCAGTGACACTACTAGCAATCAGCCCCAGCATTTT
few	TRBJ2-1	TRBV28	NA	CASSYLLGYNEQFF	TGTGCCAGCAGTTACCTACTAGGTTACAATGAGCAGTTCTTC
few	TRBJ2-1	TRBV3-1	NA	CASSHSGTPYNEQFF	TGTGCCAGCAGCCACTCCGGGACTCCCTACAATGAGCAGTTCTTC
NA	TRBJ2-7	TRBV5-1	TRBD1	CASSPIYRQGGEQYF	TGCGCCAGCAGCCCAATTTATCGACAGGGGGGCGAGCAGTACTTC